The entry below gives a single T cell receptor beta chain sequence along with its context. CDR1 and CDR2 (germline): SGHTA, FQGNSA. CDR3 length equals 15 residues. V shed 5 bases and J shed 2 bases, with 14 bases lying between them. The data derive from a study of CD8+ T cells in alopecia areata. RNA extraction was followed by reverse transcription into cDNA, which acted as the sequencing template. The protocol was immunoSEQ multiplex PCR, while the TCRdb copy is restricted to in-frame clones and leaves out a portion. The sample holds 100,000 to 150,000 clones, approximately 60% seen once. Sample treatment: oral pan-JAK inhibitor, 5-10 mg twice daily.

The sequences come from CD4+ T cells sorted from blood, collected at week 4, from a patient treated with tofacitinib. The chain combines TRBV7-2 with TRBJ2-3; D not resolved. The clonotype comes from a human donor with alopecia areata. CDR3 sequence reads: CASSQDRRTTDTQYF. The DNA of the CDR3 is TGTGCCAGCAGCCAAGATAGGCGGACCACAGATACGCAGTATTTT.